The 10 T cell receptor beta chains listed next were all sequenced from one sample in a study of blood T cell repertoires in COVID-19. Generated by immunoSEQ multiplex PCR, the TCRdb table keeps only in-frame clones and is missing some. The table has approximately 670,000 clones, approximately 90% seen once; the top ten hold 0.2% to 0.3%. Sequenced: peripheral blood. The receptors stem from a woman in her late teens or twenties with acute or convalescent COVID-19.

This sequence joins TRBV6-2 or TRBV6-3 and TRBJ1-1; TRBD1 matches 7 bases. The CDR3 extends over 19 amino acids. The junction had 23 bases not matched to a gene; V was cut back by 6 bases and J by 4 bases. In germline, CDR1 is MNHEY, CDR2 SVGEGT. CDR3 residues: CASSLSGEVWRQGVTEAFF. The CDR3 nucleotides read TGTGCCAGCAGCTTAAGCGGAGAGGTTTGGCGACAGGGCGTCACTGAAGCTTTCTTT.

The V gene is TRBV6-5, the J gene TRBJ1-1; no firm D call. Germline CDR1 MNHEY, CDR2 SVGAGI. The CDR3 has 13 residues. The ends were cut back, 0 bases at V and 8 bases at J, with 10 bases in the middle. DNA for the CDR3: TGTGCCAGCAGTTACTCATGGCTAGAGGAAGCTTTCTTT. Its protein is CASSYSWLEEAFF.

J is TRBJ2-3 and V is TRBV5-4, with 8 bases identical to TRBD1. Germline CDR1 reads SGHNT; CDR2 reads YYREEE (reference sequence). Trimming took 0 bases from V and 2 from J; bases not matched to a gene: 5. This CDR3 contains 16 residues. The CDR3, as DNA: TGTGCCAGCAGCTTGGACGAGGACAGGGCCACAGATACGCAGTATTTT. Amino acids: CASSLDEDRATDTQYF.

This clone has only a few counts. The chain is built from TRBV5-4 and TRBJ1-2; TRBD1 agrees at 10 bases. CDR3 length equals 14 residues. Germline CDR1 reads SGHNT; CDR2 reads YYREEE (reference sequence). V dropped 3 bases and J dropped 3; count of bases not matched to a gene: 2. In DNA, the CDR3 is TGTGCCAGCAGCTCGGACAGGGGGGACTATGGCTACACCTTC. Its translation: CASSSDRGDYGYTF.

The chain recombines TRBV27 with TRBJ1-2; 8 bases fit TRBD1. J was trimmed by 3 bases and V by 4 bases; bases with no gene match: 1. The germline V gene has CDR1 MNHEY and CDR2 SMNVEV (reference sequence). This CDR3 region has 13 residues. The CDR3 sequence is CASSWDRYYGYTF. CDR3 bases: TGTGCCAGCAGTTGGGACAGGTACTATGGCTACACCTTC.

CDR3 DNA: TGTGCCAGCAGCCTAGGGGTAACTGAAGCTTTCTTT. It codes for CASSLGVTEAFF. V is TRBV12-3 or TRBV12-4 and J is TRBJ1-1, with D possibly being TRBD1 (5 bases). V was trimmed by 6 bases and J by 5 bases, leaving 10 bases between them. The CDR3 spans 12 residues.

The V and J genes are TRBV9 and TRBJ2-3, with 13 bases matching TRBD2. The CDR3 has 16 residues. Germline trimming cut 3 bases from V and 1 base from J; bases unmatched to any gene: 2. The germline V gene encodes CDR1 SGDLS and CDR2 YYNGEE. CDR3 sequence reads: CASSAGTSGGTDTQYF. The DNA for the CDR3 is TGTGCCAGCAGCGCCGGGACTAGCGGGGGCACAGATACGCAGTATTTT.

The chain links TRBV9 to TRBJ1-5; no firm D call. Germline CDR1 is SGDLS and CDR2 is YYNGEE. The CDR3 is 15 residues long. V lost 0 bases, J lost 0 bases, and 7 bases lay in between. The chain's CDR3 is CASSVGQYSNQPQHF. The DNA of the CDR3 is TGTGCCAGCAGCGTAGGGCAGTATAGCAATCAGCCCCAGCATTTT.

The chain has TRBV7-3 and TRBJ1-1, with 8 bases that match TRBD1. V shed 2 bases and J 5 bases; nucleotides not matched to a gene: 1. CDR1 is SGHTA and CDR2 is FQGTGA in the germline V gene. The CDR3 is 13 residues long. CDR3 DNA: TGTGCCAGCAGCTTACGGACAGGGACTGAAGCTTTCTTT. Its protein product is CASSLRTGTEAFF.

This rearrangement joins TRBV7-8 to TRBJ1-2; weak D call: TRBD1 (5 bases). CDR3 length equals 16 residues. Trimming left V 2 bases short and J 5 bases short, with 18 bases between. Germline loops: CDR1 SGHVS, CDR2 FQNEAQ. CDR3 coding DNA: TGTGCCAGCAGCTTATATCTCGGTGGGCAGGGTTATGGCTACACCTTC. Protein: CASSLYLGGQGYGYTF. Full variable domain (rest looked up from reference TRBV7-8 and TRBJ1-2): GAGVSQSPRYKVAKRGQDVALRCDPISGHVSLFWYQQALGQGPEFLTYFQNEAQLDKSGLPSDRFFAERPEGSVSTLKIQRTQQEDSAVYLCASSLYLGGQGYGYTFGSGTRLTVV.